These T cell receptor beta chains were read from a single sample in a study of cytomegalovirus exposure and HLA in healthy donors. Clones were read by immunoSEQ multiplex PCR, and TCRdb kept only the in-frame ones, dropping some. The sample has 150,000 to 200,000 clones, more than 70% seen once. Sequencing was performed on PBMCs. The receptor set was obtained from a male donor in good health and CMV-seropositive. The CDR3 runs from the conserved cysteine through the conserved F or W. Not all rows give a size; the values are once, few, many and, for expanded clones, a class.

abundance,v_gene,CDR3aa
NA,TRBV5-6,CASSWGQNYEQYF
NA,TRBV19,CASSIGQFTEAFF
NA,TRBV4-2,CASSQGVGTGAYEQYF
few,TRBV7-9,CSSSLGSTGNTEAFF
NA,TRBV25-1,CASSASNEQFF
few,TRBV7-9,CSSSSATSGSTDTQYF
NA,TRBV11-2,CASSLDSVPNTEAFF
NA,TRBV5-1,CASSLESGFVGEQYF
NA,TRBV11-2,CASSLDDRNNQPQHF
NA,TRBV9,CASSARRDRAFPYGYTF
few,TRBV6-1,CASARVDRGYEQYF
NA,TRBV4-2,CASSQDPAGGPADTQYF
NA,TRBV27,CASKSMGASGYEQYF
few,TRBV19,CASTPEGQGAAYGYTF
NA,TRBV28,CASSTITQGEAFF
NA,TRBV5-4,CASSSQTSGRFNEQFF
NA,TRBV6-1,CASRTGQFNEKLFF
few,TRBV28,CASSLGASLSPGANVLTF
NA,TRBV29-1,CSVLGQGIREQYF
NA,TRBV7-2,CASSLAGGPYNEQFF
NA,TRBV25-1,CASSFSSGKETQYF
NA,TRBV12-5,CASGLQGYGSYTF
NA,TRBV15,CATSRDPGLAGFEQFF
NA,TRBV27,CASSLVGGGDTQYF
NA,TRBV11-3,CASSITGTNTEAFF
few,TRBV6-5,CASNMRVNTEAFF
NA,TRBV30,CAWSVGLAGGEKLFF
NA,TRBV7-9,CSSSFLKRGNTGELFF
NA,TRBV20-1,CSALGSYEQYF
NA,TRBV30,CAWSSGLAGSYNEQFF
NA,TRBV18,CASSLAGTDYGYTF
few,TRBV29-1,CSVRLAARYEQYF
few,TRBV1,CTSSHGGLAGDEQYF
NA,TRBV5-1,CASSLARLATDTQYF
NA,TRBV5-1,CASSLDGTGGHQPQHF
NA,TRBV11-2,CASSLAPQGYEQYF
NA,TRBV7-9,CASSPGGNRPFF
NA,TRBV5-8,CASSYLPTGELFF
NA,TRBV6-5,CASSGAQRGSPLHF
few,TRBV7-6,CASSLPAGTGNGEQYF
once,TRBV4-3,CASSRTSGREYEQYF
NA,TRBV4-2,CASSQVQASGRYEQYF
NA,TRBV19,CATSTGGLDRDEKLFF
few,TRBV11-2,CASSQAPNYGYTF
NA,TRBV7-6,CASSYARLAGALFKNIQYF
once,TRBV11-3,CASRDRNTEAFF
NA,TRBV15,CATSRGWREGTGEQFF
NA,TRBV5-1,CASSPLPSSSYEQYF
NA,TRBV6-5,CASSYSPSGAYNEQFF
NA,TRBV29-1,CSVTRADSRYTF
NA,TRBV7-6,CASSQNSGGTDTQYF
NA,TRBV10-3,CAISESGTEETQYF
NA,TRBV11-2,CASSPVGQYYEQYF
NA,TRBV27,CASSLGPNRVSYNEQFF
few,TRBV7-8,CASGRERADTQYF
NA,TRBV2,CASPGAGLYGYTF
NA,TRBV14,CASSQRERETQYF
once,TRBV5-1,CASSLGLADMDEQFF